The entry below describes one T cell receptor beta chain. Measured with immunoSEQ multiplex PCR; TCRdb has only the in-frame clones, and not every one. The data contain roughly 100,000 clones, 82% of them singletons. The entry originates in a study of T cell responses to AZD1222 COVID-19 vaccine. This CDR3 region has 14 residues. Germline-derived CDR1 and CDR2 are SQVTM and ANQGSEA. The sequence came from an adult in good health. The genes are TRBV29-1 and TRBJ1-2; D gene uncertain. Material: peripheral blood, obtained on day 0 of AZD1222 vaccination. CDR3 sequence reads: CSRLPDRQAQGYTF. CDR3 DNA: TGCAGTCGCCTTCCCGACCGGCAGGCCCAGGGCTACACCTTC.